Below, one T cell receptor (beta chain) is given with its context. No antigen is known for it. The data were taken from a study of T-cell reconstitution after alpha-beta-depleted transplantation in children. Unique molecular identifiers were incorporated into the prepared TCRbeta library. TCRdb reprocessed the PCR reads with MiXCR, giving one entry per CDR3 protein. Of 450,000 to 550,000 distinct CDR3 sequences listed, approximately 10% are singletons. Germline V gene sequence: CDR1 SGHRS, CDR2 YFSETQ. This CDR3 contains 13 residues. Trimming left V 2 bases short and J 9 bases short, with 14 bases between. General observations from the study: After one year, T-cell counts and TCRbeta diversity mostly came from new T cells.

V usage is TRBV5-1 and J usage is TRBJ2-5, with D perhaps matching TRBD1 or TRBD2 (5 bases each). The sample here was PBMCs, mostly from graft donor cells, taken 180 days after TCRalphabeta/CD19-depleted stem cell transplant. This clonotype originated in a female patient aged 2-15 years who had a stem cell transplant for aplastic anemia, so the T cells may come from the graft donor. This chain's CDR3 is CASSFSGHEAQYF. Here the CDR3 DNA reads TGCGCCAGCAGCTTTTCGGGGCACGAGGCCCAGTACTTC. Based on the CDR3 plus reference TRBV5-1 and TRBJ2-5, the full variable domain is KAGVTQTPRYLIKTRGQQVTLSCSPISGHRSVSWYQQTPGQGLQFLFEYFSETQRNKGNFPGRFSGRQFSNSRSEMNVSTLELGDSALYLCASSFSGHEAQYFGPGTRLLVL.